This entry lists 6 T cell receptor beta chains sequenced from one sample in a study of T cells in localized non-small cell lung cancer. Profiling relied on immunoSEQ multiplex PCR, and the TCRdb table lists in-frame clones only, not all of them. This sample has 23,000 or so clones, with roughly 88% found just once. The sequencing used peripheral blood mononuclear cells, collected before any cancer treatment. These receptors all come from a woman aged 35-75 years with stage III lung adenocarcinoma.

The chain joins TRBV6-6 to TRBJ2-1; D is perhaps TRBD1 or TRBD2 (5 bases each). The CDR3 has 12 residues. Germline CDR1 and CDR2: MNHNY and SVGAGI (reference sequence). V was pared by 2 bases and J by 14 bases, with 13 bases between. CDR3 in DNA: TGTGCCAGCAGTTACGGTCGGGACCAGGAGTTCTTC. Translation gives CASSYGRDQEFF.

This sequence joins TRBV7-9 and TRBJ1-2, with D unclear. The ends were cut back, 3 bases at V and 4 bases at J, with 9 bases in the middle. Germline values: CDR1 SEHNR, CDR2 FQNEAQ (reference sequence). This CDR3 comprises 13 residues. Here the CDR3 reads CASSFDGPYGYTF. For the CDR3, the DNA is TGTGCCAGCAGCTTCGACGGACCCTATGGCTACACCTTC.

This sequence joins TRBV21-1 and TRBJ2-7; the table assigns TRBD2, which was not confirmed against the DNA. TRBV21-1 is a recognized pseudogene. The CDR3 loop spans 17 amino acids. This CDR3 reads CASNPGTRSSSSYEQYF. For the CDR3, the DNA is TGTGCCAGCAACCCCGGGACTAGATCGTCGAGTTCCTACGAGCAGTACTTC.

The CDR3 DNA is TGTGCCAGCAGTGAACGTCGATTATGGGCTGGCTACACCTTC. This gives the protein CASSERRLWAGYTF. The rearrangement joins TRBV6-1 to TRBJ1-2; no reliable D call. The CDR3 consists of 14 residues. Germline V gene sequence: CDR1 MNHNS, CDR2 SASEGT. Between the trimmed V and J ends, which lost 2 bases and 7 bases, there was a span of 14 bases.

The chain links TRBV28 to TRBJ1-2; TRBD1 matches at 7 bases. The trim removed 5 bases at V and 7 bases at J, leaving 7 bases unmatched. Germline values: CDR1 MDHEN, CDR2 SYDVKM. There are 13 residues in the CDR3. CDR3 coding DNA: TGTGCCAGCAGTCTGGACAGGTGGGGTGGCTACACCTTC. As protein: CASSLDRWGGYTF.

The genes are TRBV6-6 and TRBJ2-1; no clear D gene. Deletions cut 5 bases from V and 8 bases from J, with 13 bases between. CDR1 is MNHNY and CDR2 is SVGAGI in the germline V gene (reference sequence). CDR3 length equals 13 residues. For the CDR3, the DNA is TGTGCCAGCAGTCCCCATGATGGTGATGAGCAGTTCTTC. Residues: CASSPHDGDEQFF.